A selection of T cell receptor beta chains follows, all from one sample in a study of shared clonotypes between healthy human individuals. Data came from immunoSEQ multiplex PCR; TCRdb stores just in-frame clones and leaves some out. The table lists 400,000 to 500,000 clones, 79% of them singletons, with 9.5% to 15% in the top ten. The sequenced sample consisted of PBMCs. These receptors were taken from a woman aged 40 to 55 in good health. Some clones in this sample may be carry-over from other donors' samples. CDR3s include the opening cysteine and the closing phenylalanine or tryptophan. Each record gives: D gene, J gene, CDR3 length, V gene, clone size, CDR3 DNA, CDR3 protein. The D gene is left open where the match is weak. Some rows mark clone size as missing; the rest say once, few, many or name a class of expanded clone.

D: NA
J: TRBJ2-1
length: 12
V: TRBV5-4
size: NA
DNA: TGTGCCAGCAGCTTGGCCAGGAATGAGCAGTTCTTC
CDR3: CASSLARNEQFF

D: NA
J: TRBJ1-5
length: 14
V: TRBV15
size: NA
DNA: TGTGCCACCAGCAGAGAAGCCGGGACATCGGCCCAGCATTTT
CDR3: CATSREAGTSAQHF

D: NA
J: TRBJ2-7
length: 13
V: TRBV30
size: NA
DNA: TGTGCCTGGAGTGGGGTGCGGGATGGTGAGCAGTACTTC
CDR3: CAWSGVRDGEQYF

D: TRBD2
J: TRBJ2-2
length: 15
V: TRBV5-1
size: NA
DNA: TGCGCCAGCAGCTTGGCTAGCGGGGGCACCGGGGAGCTGTTTTTT
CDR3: CASSLASGGTGELFF

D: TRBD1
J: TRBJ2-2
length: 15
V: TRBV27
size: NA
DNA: TGTGCCAGCAGACCACCCGGGACAGGGTCCGGGGAGCTGTTTTTT
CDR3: CASRPPGTGSGELFF

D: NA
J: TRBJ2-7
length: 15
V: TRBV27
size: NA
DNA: TGTGCCAGCAGTTTATATCAGGGTTCAGGGTACGAGCAGTACTTC
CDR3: CASSLYQGSGYEQYF

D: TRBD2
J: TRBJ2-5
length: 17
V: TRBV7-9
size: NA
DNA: TGTGCCAGCAGCTTGGGACTAGCGGGAGATAGTGTGGAGACCCAGTACTTC
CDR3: CASSLGLAGDSVETQYF

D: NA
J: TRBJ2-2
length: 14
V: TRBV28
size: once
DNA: TGTGCCAGCAAGGGGGAGTCTAACACCGGGGAGCTGTTTTTT
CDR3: CASKGESNTGELFF

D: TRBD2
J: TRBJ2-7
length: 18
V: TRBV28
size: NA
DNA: TGTGCCAGCAGGACTACTGGACTAGCGGGAGGCCGCCCGGGCGAGCAGTACTTC
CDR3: CASRTTGLAGGRPGEQYF

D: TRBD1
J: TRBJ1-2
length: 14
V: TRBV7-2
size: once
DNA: TGTGCCAGCTCAGAGGGGGCGAATAACTATGGCTACACCTTC
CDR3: CASSEGANNYGYTF

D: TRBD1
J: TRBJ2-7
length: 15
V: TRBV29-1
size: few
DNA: TGCAGCGTTGGACGGGATACAGGGGGCACAGACGAGCAGTACTTC
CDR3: CSVGRDTGGTDEQYF

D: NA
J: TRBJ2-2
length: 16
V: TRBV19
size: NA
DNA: TGTGCCAGTAGTATAGGGAAAGGGACGAACACCGGGGAGCTGTTTTTT
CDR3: CASSIGKGTNTGELFF

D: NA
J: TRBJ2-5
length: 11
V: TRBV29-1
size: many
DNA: TGCAGCGCCTCCCGGGGGGAGACCCAGTACTTC
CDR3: CSASRGETQYF

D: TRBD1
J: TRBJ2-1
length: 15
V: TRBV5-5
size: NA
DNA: TGTGCCAGCAGCTCCTCAGGGGGTTCCTACAATGAGCAGTTCTTC
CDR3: CASSSSGGSYNEQFF

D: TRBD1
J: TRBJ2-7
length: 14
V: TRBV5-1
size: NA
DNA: TGCGCCAGCAGTTCCGACAGGGATCCCTACGAGCAGTACTTC
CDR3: CASSSDRDPYEQYF

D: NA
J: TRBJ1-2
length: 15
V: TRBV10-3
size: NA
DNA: TGTGCCATCAGTGAGTCTTACAGGACTAACTATGGCTACACCTTC
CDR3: CAISESYRTNYGYTF

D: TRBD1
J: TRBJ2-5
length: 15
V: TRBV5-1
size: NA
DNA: TGCGCCAGCAGCTCCTTAGGGACAGCGCAAGAGACCCAGTACTTC
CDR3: CASSSLGTAQETQYF

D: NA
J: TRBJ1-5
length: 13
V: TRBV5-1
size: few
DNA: TGCGCCAGCAGCTTGGACACTTATCAGCCCCAGCATTTT
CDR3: CASSLDTYQPQHF

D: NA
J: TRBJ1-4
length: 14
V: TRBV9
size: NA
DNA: TGTGCCAGCAGCGTAGACTGGCGCGGGGAAAAACTGTTTTTT
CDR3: CASSVDWRGEKLFF

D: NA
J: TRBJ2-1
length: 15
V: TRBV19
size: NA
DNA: TGTGCCAGTAGTATGCAACTAGGAAGTCACAATGAGCAGTTCTTC
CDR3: CASSMQLGSHNEQFF

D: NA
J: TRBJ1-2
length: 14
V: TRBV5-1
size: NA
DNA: TGCGCCAGCAGCTTGGAGCGGGGGCCAAGTGGCTACACCTTC
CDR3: CASSLERGPSGYTF

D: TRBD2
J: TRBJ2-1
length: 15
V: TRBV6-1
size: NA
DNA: TGTGCCAGCAGTGATTTGGCGGGAGGGCCCAATGAGCAGTTCTTC
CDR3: CASSDLAGGPNEQFF

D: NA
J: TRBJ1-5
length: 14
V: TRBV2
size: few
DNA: TGTGCCAGCAGTGATCGCGGGGTCGCCCAGCCCCAGCATTTT
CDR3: CASSDRGVAQPQHF

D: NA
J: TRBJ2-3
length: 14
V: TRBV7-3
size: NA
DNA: TGTGCCAGCAGCTTAACGCCCGGCACAGATACGCAGTATTTT
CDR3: CASSLTPGTDTQYF

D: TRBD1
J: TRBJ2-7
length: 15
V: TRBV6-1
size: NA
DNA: TGTGCCGCAAATAACCCTCCGGGACAGACATACGAGCAGTACTTC
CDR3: CAANNPPGQTYEQYF

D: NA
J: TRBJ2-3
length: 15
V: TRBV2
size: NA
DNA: TGTGCCAGCAGGGGGACTTGGTGGGGCACAGATACGCAGTATTTT
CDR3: CASRGTWWGTDTQYF

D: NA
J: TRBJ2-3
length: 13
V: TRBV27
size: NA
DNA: TGTGCCAGCAGTTTATCTAGCACAGATACGCAGTATTTT
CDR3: CASSLSSTDTQYF

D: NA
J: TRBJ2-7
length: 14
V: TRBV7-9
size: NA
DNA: TGTGCCAGCAGCCCAGGACAGATCCTCTACGAGCAGTACTTC
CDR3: CASSPGQILYEQYF

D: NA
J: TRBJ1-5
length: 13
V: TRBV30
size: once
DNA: TGTGCCTGGAGTGTTGAGGGAAATCAGCCCCAGCATTTT
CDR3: CAWSVEGNQPQHF

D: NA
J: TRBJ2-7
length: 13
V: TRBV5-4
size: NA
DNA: TGTGCCAGCAGCTTGGCAGGGGTTTACGAGCAGTACTTC
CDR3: CASSLAGVYEQYF

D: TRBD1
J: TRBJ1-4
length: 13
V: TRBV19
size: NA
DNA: TGTGCCAGCAAACAGGGGGCAGGTGAAAAACTGTTTTTT
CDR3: CASKQGAGEKLFF

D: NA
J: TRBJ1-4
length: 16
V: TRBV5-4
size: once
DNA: TGTGCCAGCAGCAACTTGGACAGTGCAACTAATGAAAAACTGTTTTTT
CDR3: CASSNLDSATNEKLFF

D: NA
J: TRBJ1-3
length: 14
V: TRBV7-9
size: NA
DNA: TGTGCCAGCAGCTCGGGAGGGCCTGGAAACACCATATATTTT
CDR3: CASSSGGPGNTIYF

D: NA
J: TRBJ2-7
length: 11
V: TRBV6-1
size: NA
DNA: TGTGCCAGCAGCCCACGATACGAGCAGTACTTC
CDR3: CASSPRYEQYF

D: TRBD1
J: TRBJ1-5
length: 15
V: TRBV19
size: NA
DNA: TGTGCCAGTAGCCGGCTGACAGGGGAAAATCAGCCCCAGCATTTT
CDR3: CASSRLTGENQPQHF

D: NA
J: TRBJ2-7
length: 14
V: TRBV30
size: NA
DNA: TGTGCCTGCTATTCTACAGGGACAACCTACGAGCAGTACTTC
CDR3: CACYSTGTTYEQYF

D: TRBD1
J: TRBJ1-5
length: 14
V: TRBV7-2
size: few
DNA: TGTGCCAGCAGCTCACAGGGGGCTTATCAGCCCCAGCATTTT
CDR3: CASSSQGAYQPQHF

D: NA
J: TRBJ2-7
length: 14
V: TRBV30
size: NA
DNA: TGTGCCTGGAGTGTTGGGCGGGTGGGGTACGAGCAGTACTTC
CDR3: CAWSVGRVGYEQYF

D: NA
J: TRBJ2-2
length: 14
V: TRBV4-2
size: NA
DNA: TGTGCCAGCAGCCAACGGGGTAACACCGGGGAGCTGTTTTTT
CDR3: CASSQRGNTGELFF

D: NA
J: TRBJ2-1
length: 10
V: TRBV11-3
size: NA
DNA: TGTGCCAGCAGCCGCCTAGGGCAGTTCTTC
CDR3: CASSRLGQFF

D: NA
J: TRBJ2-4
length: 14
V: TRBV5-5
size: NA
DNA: TGTGCCAGCAGCTTGGCCGGAATCGGGAACATTCAGTACTTC
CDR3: CASSLAGIGNIQYF

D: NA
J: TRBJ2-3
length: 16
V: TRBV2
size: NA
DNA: TGTGCCAGCCCTAAGGGCAGGGCGGGTAGCACAGATACGCAGTATTTT
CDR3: CASPKGRAGSTDTQYF

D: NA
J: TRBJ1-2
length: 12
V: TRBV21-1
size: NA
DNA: TGTGCCTCACACGACAGGGCTTATGGCTACACCTTC
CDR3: CASHDRAYGYTF

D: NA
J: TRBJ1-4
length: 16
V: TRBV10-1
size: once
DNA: TGCGCCAGCAACCACAGGGTGGATAGGACTAATGAAAAACTGTTTTTT
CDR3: CASNHRVDRTNEKLFF

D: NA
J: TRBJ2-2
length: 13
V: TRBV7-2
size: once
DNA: TGTGCCAGCAGCGGGACTTCCACCGGGGAGCTGTTTTTT
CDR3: CASSGTSTGELFF

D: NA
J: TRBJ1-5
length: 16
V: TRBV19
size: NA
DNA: TGTGCCAGTAGTATGATTTGGGATTATAGCAATCAGCCCCAGCATTTT
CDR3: CASSMIWDYSNQPQHF

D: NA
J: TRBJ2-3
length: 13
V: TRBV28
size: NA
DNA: TGTGCCAGCGGATGGTGGAGCACAGATACGCAGTATTTT
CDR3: CASGWWSTDTQYF

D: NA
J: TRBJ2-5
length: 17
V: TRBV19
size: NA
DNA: TGTGCCAGTAGTAAGGTGAAACCGGGACCTCGACAAGAGACCCAGTACTTC
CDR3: CASSKVKPGPRQETQYF

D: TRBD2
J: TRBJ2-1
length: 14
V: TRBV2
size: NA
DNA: TGTGCCAGCAGTTATACTAGCGGGAGGAATGAGCAGTTCTTC
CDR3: CASSYTSGRNEQFF

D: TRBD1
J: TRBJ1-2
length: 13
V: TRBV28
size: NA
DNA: TGTGCCACCAGAACAGGGGGAGTTGGTGGCTACACCTTC
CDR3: CATRTGGVGGYTF

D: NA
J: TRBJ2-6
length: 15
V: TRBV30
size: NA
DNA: TGTGCCTGGGGGGGAGACCTCTCTGGGGCCAACGTCCTGACTTTC
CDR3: CAWGGDLSGANVLTF

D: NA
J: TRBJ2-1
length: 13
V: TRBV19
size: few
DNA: TGTGCCAGTAGTATAGGCTCACTGAATGAGCAGTTCTTC
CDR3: CASSIGSLNEQFF

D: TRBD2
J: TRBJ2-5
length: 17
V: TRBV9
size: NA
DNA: TGTGCCAGCAGCGTAGGACTAGCGGGACCGGCGGGAGAGACCCAGTACTTC
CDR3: CASSVGLAGPAGETQYF

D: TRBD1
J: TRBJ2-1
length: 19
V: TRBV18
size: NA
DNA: TGTGCCAGCTCACCACCTTTCGAAGTGGTGGGACAGAACTACAATGAGCAGTTCTTC
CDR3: CASSPPFEVVGQNYNEQFF

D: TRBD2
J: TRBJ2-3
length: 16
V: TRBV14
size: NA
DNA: TGTGCCAGCAGCCTCGTTAGCGGGAGGGCCTCAGATACGCAGTATTTT
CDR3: CASSLVSGRASDTQYF

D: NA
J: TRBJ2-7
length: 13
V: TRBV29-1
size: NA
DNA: TGCAGCGTTGACTTAGGGGGGACTTACGAGCAGTACTTC
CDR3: CSVDLGGTYEQYF

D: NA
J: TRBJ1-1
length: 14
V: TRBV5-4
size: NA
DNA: TGTGCCAGCAGCTTGACAGGAACGGGGACTGAAGCTTTCTTT
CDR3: CASSLTGTGTEAFF